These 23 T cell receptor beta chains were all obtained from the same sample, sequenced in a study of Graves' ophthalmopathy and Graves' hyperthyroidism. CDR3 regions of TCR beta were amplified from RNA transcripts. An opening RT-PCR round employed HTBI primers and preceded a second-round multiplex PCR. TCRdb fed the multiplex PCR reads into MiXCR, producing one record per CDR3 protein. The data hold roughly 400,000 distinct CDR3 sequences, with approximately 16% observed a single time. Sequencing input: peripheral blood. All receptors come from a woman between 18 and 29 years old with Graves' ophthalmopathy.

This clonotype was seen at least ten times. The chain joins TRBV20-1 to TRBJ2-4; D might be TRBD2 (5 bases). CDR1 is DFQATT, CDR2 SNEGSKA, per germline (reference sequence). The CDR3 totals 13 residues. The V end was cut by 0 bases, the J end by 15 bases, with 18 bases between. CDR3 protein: CSARDSGLSTRYF. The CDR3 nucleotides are TGCAGTGCTAGAGATTCTGGACTTTCCACACGGTACTTC.

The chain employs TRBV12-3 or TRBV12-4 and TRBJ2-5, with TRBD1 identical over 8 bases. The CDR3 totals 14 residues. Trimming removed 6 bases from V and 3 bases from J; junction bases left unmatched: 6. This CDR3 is CASRSQGAEETQYF. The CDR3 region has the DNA TGTGCCAGCAGATCGCAGGGGGCGGAAGAGACCCAGTACTTC.

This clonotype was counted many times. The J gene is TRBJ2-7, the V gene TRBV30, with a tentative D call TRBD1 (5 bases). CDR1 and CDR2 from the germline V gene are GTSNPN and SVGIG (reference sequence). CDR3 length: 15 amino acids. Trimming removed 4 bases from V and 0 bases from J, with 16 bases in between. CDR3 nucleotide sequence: TGTGCCTGGAAGGTGCTAGGGGCAGACTCCTACGAGCAGTACTTC. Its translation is CAWKVLGADSYEQYF. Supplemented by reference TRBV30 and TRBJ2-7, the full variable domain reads SQTIHQWPATLVQPVGSPLSLECTVEGTSNPNLYWYRQAAGRGLQLLFYSVGIGQISSEVPQNLSASRPQDRQFILSSKKLLLSDSGFYLCAWKVLGADSYEQYFGPGTRLTVT.

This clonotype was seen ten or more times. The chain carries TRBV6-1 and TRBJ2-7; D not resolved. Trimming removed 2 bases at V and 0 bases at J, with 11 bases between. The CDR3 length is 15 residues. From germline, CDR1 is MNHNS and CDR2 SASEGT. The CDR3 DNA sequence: TGTGCCAGCAGTGAATTCAAGGATTTCTCCTACGAGCAGTACTTC. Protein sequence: CASSEFKDFSYEQYF.

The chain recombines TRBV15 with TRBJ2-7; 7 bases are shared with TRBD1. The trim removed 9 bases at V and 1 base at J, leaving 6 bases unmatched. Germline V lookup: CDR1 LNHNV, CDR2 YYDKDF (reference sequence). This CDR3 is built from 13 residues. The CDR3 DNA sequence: TGTGCCACTCGGGACAGCGCTTCCTACGAGCAGTACTTC. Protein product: CATRDSASYEQYF. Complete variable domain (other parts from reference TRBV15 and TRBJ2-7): DAMVIQNPRYQVTQFGKPVTLSCSQTLNHNVMYWYQQKSSQAPKLLFHYYDKDFNNEADTPDNFQSRRPNTSFCFLDIRSPGLGDTAMYLCATRDSASYEQYFGPGTRLTVT.

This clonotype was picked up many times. The CDR3 DNA reads as TGTGCCAGCAGCTTAGTATACAGGGCGCAAGAGACCCAGTACTTC. Translating it yields CASSLVYRAQETQYF. The rearrangement joins TRBV7-6 to TRBJ2-5, with a possible D match to TRBD1 (6 bases). CDR1 is SGHVS and CDR2 is FNYEAQ in the germline V gene. This CDR3 spans 15 amino acids. Trimming removed 1 base from V and 2 bases from J, with 11 bases in between.

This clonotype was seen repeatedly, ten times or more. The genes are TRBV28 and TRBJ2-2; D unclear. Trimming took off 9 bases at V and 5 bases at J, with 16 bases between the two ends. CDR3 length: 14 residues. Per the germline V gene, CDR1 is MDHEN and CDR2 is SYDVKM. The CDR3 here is CASRTMGETGELFF. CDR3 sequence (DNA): TGTGCCAGTCGTACAATGGGCGAGACCGGGGAGCTGTTTTTT.

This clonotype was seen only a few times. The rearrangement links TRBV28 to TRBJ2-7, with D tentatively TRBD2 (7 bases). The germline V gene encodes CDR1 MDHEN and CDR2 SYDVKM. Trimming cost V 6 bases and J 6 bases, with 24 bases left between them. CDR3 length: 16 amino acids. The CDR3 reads CASSPERGGVGVEQYF. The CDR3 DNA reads TGTGCCAGCAGCCCAGAGAGGGGGGGGGTTGGTGTCGAGCAGTACTTC. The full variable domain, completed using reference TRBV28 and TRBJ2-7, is DVKVTQSSRYLVKRTGEKVFLECVQDMDHENMFWYRQDPGLGLRLIYFSYDVKMKEKGDIPEGYSVSREKKERFSLILESASTNQTSMYLCASSPERGGVGVEQYFGPGTRLTVT.

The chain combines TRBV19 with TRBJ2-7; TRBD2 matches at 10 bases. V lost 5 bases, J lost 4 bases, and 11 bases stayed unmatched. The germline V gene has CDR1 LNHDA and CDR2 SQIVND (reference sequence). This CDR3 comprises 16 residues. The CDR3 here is CASSQSGLAPVYEQYF. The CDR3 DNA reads TGTGCCAGTAGTCAGTCGGGACTAGCGCCGGTTTACGAGCAGTACTTC.

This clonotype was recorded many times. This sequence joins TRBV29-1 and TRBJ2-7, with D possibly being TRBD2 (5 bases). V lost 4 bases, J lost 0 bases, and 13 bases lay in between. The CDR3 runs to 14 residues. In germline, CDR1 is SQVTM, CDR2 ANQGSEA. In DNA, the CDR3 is TGCAGCGTTGCCTCTGGACTGTCCTCCTACGAGCAGTACTTC. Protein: CSVASGLSSYEQYF.

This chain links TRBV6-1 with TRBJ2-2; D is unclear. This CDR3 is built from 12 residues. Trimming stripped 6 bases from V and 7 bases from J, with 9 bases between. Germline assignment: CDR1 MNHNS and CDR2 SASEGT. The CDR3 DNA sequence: TGTGCCAGCAGCAGCTTGGGCGGGGAGCTGTTTTTT. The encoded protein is CASSSLGGELFF.

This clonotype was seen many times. The CDR3 sequence: CASTPGKGRHEQYF. CDR3 nucleotides: TGTGCCAGCACCCCTGGAAAGGGGCGTCACGAGCAGTACTTC. The chain couples TRBV12-3 or TRBV12-4 to TRBJ2-7, with D possibly matching TRBD1 (5 bases). This CDR3 region has 14 residues. Trimming took off 7 bases at V and 5 bases at J, with 18 bases between the two ends.

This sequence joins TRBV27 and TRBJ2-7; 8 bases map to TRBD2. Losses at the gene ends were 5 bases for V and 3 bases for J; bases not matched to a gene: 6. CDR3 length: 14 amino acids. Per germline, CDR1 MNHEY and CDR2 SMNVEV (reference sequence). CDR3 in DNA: TGTGCCAGCAGTCCCCTTAGCGGGATCTACGAGCAGTACTTC. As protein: CASSPLSGIYEQYF.

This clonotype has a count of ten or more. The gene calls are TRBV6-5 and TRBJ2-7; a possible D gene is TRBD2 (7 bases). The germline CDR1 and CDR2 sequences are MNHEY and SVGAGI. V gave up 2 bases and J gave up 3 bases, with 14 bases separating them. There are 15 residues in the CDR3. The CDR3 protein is CASSYLWGGGYEQYF. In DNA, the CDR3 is TGTGCCAGCAGTTACCTATGGGGGGGCGGCTACGAGCAGTACTTC.

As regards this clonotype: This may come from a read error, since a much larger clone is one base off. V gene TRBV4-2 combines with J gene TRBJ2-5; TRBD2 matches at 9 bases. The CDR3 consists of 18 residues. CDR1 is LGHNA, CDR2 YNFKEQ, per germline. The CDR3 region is CAGSQGIKLRGGQETQYF. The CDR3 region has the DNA TGTGCCGGCAGCCAAGGCATAAAGCTGCGGGGGGGACAAGAGACCCAGTACTTC.

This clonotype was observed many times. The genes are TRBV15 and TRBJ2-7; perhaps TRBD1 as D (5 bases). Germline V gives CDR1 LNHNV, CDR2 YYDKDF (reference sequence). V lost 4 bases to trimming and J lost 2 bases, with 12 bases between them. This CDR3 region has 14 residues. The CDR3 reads CATSTLGHTYEQYF. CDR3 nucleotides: TGTGCCACCAGCACATTAGGACACACCTACGAGCAGTACTTC.

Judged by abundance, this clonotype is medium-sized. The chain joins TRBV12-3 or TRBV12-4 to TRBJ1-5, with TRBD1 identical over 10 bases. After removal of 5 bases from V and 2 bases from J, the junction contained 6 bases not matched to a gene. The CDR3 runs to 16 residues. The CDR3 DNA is TGTGCCAGCAGTGCGGGGACAGGGGTTGGCAATCAGCCCCAGCATTTT. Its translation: CASSAGTGVGNQPQHF.

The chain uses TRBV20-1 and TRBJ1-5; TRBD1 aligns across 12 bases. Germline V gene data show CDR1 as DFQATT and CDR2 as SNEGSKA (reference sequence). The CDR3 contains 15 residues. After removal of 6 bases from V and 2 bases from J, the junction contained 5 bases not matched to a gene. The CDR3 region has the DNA TGCAGTGCCGGGACAGGGGGCTGGGGCAATCAGCCCCAGCATTTT. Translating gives CSAGTGGWGNQPQHF.

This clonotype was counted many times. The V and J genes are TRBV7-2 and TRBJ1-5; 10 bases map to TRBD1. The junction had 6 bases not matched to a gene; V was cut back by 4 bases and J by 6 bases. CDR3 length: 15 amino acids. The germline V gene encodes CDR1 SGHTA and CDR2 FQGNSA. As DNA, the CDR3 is TGTGCCAGCAGCTCCATGGACAGGGGGGTTCAGCCCCAGCATTTT. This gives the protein CASSSMDRGVQPQHF.

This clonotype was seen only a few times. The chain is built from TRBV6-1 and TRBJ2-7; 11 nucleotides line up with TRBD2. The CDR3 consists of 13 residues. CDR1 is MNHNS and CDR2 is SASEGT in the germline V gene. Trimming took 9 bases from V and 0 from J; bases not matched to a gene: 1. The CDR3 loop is CASTSGSSYEQYF. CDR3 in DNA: TGTGCCAGTACTAGCGGGAGCTCCTACGAGCAGTACTTC.

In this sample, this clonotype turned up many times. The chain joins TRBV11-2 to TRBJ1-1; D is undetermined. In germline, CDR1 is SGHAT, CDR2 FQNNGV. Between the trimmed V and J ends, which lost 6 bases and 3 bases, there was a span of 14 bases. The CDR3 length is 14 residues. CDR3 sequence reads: CASRKKGEDTEAFF. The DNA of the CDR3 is TGTGCCAGCAGAAAGAAGGGCGAAGACACTGAAGCTTTCTTT.

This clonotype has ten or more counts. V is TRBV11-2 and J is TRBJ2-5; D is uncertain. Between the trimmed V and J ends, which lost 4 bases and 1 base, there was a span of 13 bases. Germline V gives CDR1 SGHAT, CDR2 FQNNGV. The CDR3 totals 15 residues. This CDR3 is CASSSNPGPQETQYF. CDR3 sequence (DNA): TGTGCCAGCAGCTCTAATCCGGGCCCCCAAGAGACCCAGTACTTC.

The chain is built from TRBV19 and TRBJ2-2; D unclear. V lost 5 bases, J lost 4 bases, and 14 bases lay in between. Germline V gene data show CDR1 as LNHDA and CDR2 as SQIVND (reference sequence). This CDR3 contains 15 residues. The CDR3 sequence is CASSSRPGGTGELFF. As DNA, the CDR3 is TGTGCCAGTAGTTCACGACCGGGTGGCACCGGGGAGCTGTTTTTT.